Listed below are T cell receptor beta chains from one sample, sequenced in a study of blood T cell repertoires in COVID-19. This table comes from immunoSEQ multiplex PCR, and its TCRdb copy is limited to in-frame clones, with some not included. This table holds 78,000 or so clones, 87% found once. Sequences were obtained from peripheral blood. The receptor set was obtained from a woman aged 50 to 60 with acute or convalescent COVID-19. The CDR3 runs from the conserved cysteine through the conserved F or W. The order of the fields is J gene, clone size, V gene, D gene, CDR3 protein, CDR3 DNA. D genes are given only for firm matches. Some rows have no size entry. The others give once, few or many, or a class for an expanded clone.

TRBJ1-4	.	TRBV4-1	.	CASSQVRVSELFF	TGCGCCAGCAGCCAAGTCAGGGTCAGCGAACTGTTTTTT
TRBJ2-7	.	TRBV5-8	.	CASSLSVSEQYF	TGTGCCAGCAGCTTGTCTGTTTCCGAGCAGTACTTC
TRBJ1-2	.	TRBV3-1/TRBV3-2	TRBD1	CASSQLADRGLGYTF	TGTGCCAGCAGCCAACTAGCCGACAGGGGGCTTGGCTACACCTTC
TRBJ2-7	.	TRBV4-1	.	CASSQGSGVNEQYF	TGCGCCAGCAGCCAAGGGTCCGGGGTTAACGAGCAGTACTTC
TRBJ1-1	.	TRBV9	.	CASSAPGYQGAEAFF	TGTGCCAGCAGCGCACCTGGTTATCAGGGTGCTGAAGCTTTCTTT
TRBJ1-5	.	TRBV3-1/TRBV3-2	.	CASSQGGGNSQPQHF	TGTGCCAGCAGCCAAGGCGGCGGGAACAGTCAGCCCCAGCATTTT
TRBJ2-1	.	TRBV6-5	TRBD2	CASSPGTKQFF	TGTGCCAGCAGTCCCGGGACTAAACAGTTCTTC
TRBJ1-1	.	TRBV2	.	CASLGVNTEAFF	TGTGCCAGCCTCGGGGTGAACACTGAAGCTTTCTTT
TRBJ2-1	.	TRBV9	TRBD2	CASSVGTSSYNEQFF	TGTGCCAGCAGCGTAGGGACTAGCTCCTACAATGAGCAGTTCTTC
TRBJ1-6	.	TRBV7-9	TRBD1	CASSVGTGAFLHF	TGTGCCAGCAGCGTCGGGACAGGGGCGTTTCTCCACTTT
TRBJ1-4	few	TRBV11-1	.	CASSSWDEEGEKLFF	TGTGCCAGCAGCTCATGGGACGAGGAGGGTGAAAAACTGTTTTTT